These 9 T cell receptor beta chains came from one sample sequenced in a study of OX40 agonist ivuxolimab in advanced cancers. Clones were sequenced by immunoSEQ multiplex PCR, and TCRdb holds only the in-frame ones, with some missing. The sample has around 82,000 clones, about 90% seen once. The sequenced sample was CD4+ or CD8+ T cells sorted from blood, obtained in a trial of the OX40 agonist ivuxolimab. The receptors stem from an adult with an advanced solid tumor such as melanoma, head and neck, liver or kidney cancer.

V and J are TRBV7-8 and TRBJ2-6, with D maybe TRBD1 (6 bases). CDR3 size: 17 residues. The germline CDR1 and CDR2 sequences are SGHVS and FQNEAQ. Trimming removed 1 base at V and 4 bases at J, with 14 bases between. CDR3 loop: CASSLGPPGAGANVLTF. For the CDR3, the DNA is TGTGCCAGCAGCTTAGGGCCCCCAGGGGCCGGGGCCAACGTCCTGACTTTC.

The V and J genes are TRBV7-9 and TRBJ2-1, with 7 bases that match TRBD2. This CDR3 is built from 14 residues. In germline, CDR1 is SEHNR, CDR2 FQNEAQ (reference sequence). V lost 4 bases to trimming and J lost 8 bases; unmatched junction nucleotides: 8. The CDR3 nucleotides are TGTGCCAGCAGCTCCGGACTAGATGCGTATGAGCAGTTCTTC. Residues: CASSSGLDAYEQFF.

The rearrangement links TRBV28 to TRBJ2-2; the match to TRBD2 covers 10 bases. The V segment lost 6 bases and the J segment 2 bases; nucleotides outside the gene matches: 3. CDR3 length equals 15 residues. CDR1 MDHEN and CDR2 SYDVKM come from the germline V gene. CDR3 bases: TGTGCCAGCAGATTAGCGGGAGGAAACACCGGGGAGCTGTTTTTT. Its translation is CASRLAGGNTGELFF.

The chain employs TRBV10-3 and TRBJ1-1, with a possible D match to TRBD1 (5 bases). The CDR3 runs to 15 residues. The ends were cut back, 0 bases at V and 7 bases at J, with 15 bases in the middle. Germline CDR1 reads ENHRY; CDR2 reads SYGVKD. For the CDR3, the DNA is TGTGCCATCAGTGAGTCGAGTTGGCAGGGTAATGAAGCTTTCTTT. Translating it yields CAISESSWQGNEAFF.

This clone came up once. The chain couples TRBV28 to TRBJ1-5, with TRBD1 identical over 7 bases. Germline V gives CDR1 MDHEN, CDR2 SYDVKM. Trimming at V came to 4 bases and at J to 3 bases, leaving 9 bases not matched to a gene. This CDR3 contains 16 residues. The CDR3 coding sequence is TGTGCCAGCAGTTCGAACAGGGGCGTCATCAATCAGCCCCAGCATTTT. This translates into CASSSNRGVINQPQHF.

CDR3 amino acids: CASSSGTNSNTEAFF. Here the CDR3 DNA reads TGTGCCAGCAGCTCTGGGACCAACTCGAACACTGAAGCTTTCTTT. The chain employs TRBV5-4 and TRBJ1-1, with D perhaps matching TRBD1 (5 bases). CDR1 and CDR2 (germline): SGHNT, YYREEE (reference sequence). This CDR3 region has 15 residues. V lost 3 bases to trimming and J lost 1 base, with 13 bases between them.

The rearrangement joins TRBV4-3 to TRBJ2-1, with 12 positions matching TRBD2. V shed 4 bases and J 5 bases; nucleotides not matched to a gene: 3. This CDR3 region has 15 residues. The V gene's germline CDR1 is LGHNA and CDR2 YSLEER. The CDR3 nucleotides are TGCGCCAGCAGCCTACGGACTAGCGGGGACAATGAGCAGTTCTTC. Its protein product is CASSLRTSGDNEQFF.

The chain combines TRBV11-3 with TRBJ2-5, with TRBD2 matching over 9 bases. The CDR3 has 17 residues. V lost 5 bases to trimming and J lost 1 base; unmatched junction nucleotides: 11. Germline lookup yields CDR1 SGHNT and CDR2 YENEEA. The CDR3 region has the DNA TGTGCCAGCAGCAAAGGGGTGTCTAGCGGGACCCAAGAGACCCAGTACTTC. Translating it yields CASSKGVSSGTQETQYF.

This chain links TRBV29-1 with TRBJ2-3, with 8 nucleotides matching TRBD1. J was trimmed by 0 bases and V by 1 base; bases with no gene match: 9. Germline V CDR1 and CDR2: SQVTM, ANQGSEA. This CDR3 is built from 17 residues. The CDR3 DNA reads TGCAGCGTTGAAGGGACAGGGAATCCATCTAGCACAGATACGCAGTATTTT. This codes for CSVEGTGNPSSTDTQYF.